These T cell receptor beta chains were read from a single sample in a study of CXCR3-negative and CXCR3-positive naive CD8 T cells. One entry per CDR3 protein, without DNA, is what TCRdb gives after re-calling the 5' RACE reads. The listing contains tens of thousands of distinct CDR3 sequences. Sequencing used naive CXCR3+ CD8+ T cells from blood. The receptors were sampled from a human donor in good health. Some clones in this sample may be carry-over from other donors' samples. Each CDR3 is given with its conserved first and last residue. Each record gives: J gene, V gene, clone size, CDR3 protein. Size tells how often a clone was seen (once, few, many) or the class of an expanded clone, and some rows leave it out.

J gene: TRBJ1-2
V gene: TRBV28
clone size: .
CDR3 protein: CASSFAGPGYGYTF

J gene: TRBJ2-3
V gene: TRBV7-3
clone size: .
CDR3 protein: CASSPDISVTDTQYF

J gene: TRBJ2-3
V gene: TRBV11-3
clone size: medium-sized
CDR3 protein: CASSLGTANTDTQYF

J gene: TRBJ1-1
V gene: TRBV29-1
clone size: .
CDR3 protein: CSVHRVYGTEAFF

J gene: TRBJ2-1
V gene: TRBV2
clone size: .
CDR3 protein: CASSDGGLNEQFF

J gene: TRBJ1-1
V gene: TRBV4-3
clone size: .
CDR3 protein: CASSRQGVNTEAFF

J gene: TRBJ2-1
V gene: TRBV29-1
clone size: .
CDR3 protein: CSVESGVPYNEQFF

J gene: TRBJ1-2
V gene: TRBV3-2
clone size: .
CDR3 protein: CASSQERGGPSNYGYTF

J gene: TRBJ1-1
V gene: TRBV10-3
clone size: .
CDR3 protein: CAISDPRGDTEAFF

J gene: TRBJ2-1
V gene: TRBV7-2
clone size: .
CDR3 protein: CASSLVDRAYNEQFF

J gene: TRBJ2-7
V gene: TRBV9
clone size: .
CDR3 protein: CASSVGSGPSYEQYF

J gene: TRBJ2-5
V gene: TRBV27
clone size: .
CDR3 protein: CASRTGFGETQYF

J gene: TRBJ2-7
V gene: TRBV3-1
clone size: .
CDR3 protein: CASRGRGGHEQYF

J gene: TRBJ2-4
V gene: TRBV2
clone size: .
CDR3 protein: CASSGTTAKTKNIQYF

J gene: TRBJ2-7
V gene: TRBV12-3/TRBV12-4
clone size: .
CDR3 protein: CASSLRTGGVYEQYF

J gene: TRBJ1-4
V gene: TRBV7-9
clone size: .
CDR3 protein: CASREGGNNEKLFF

J gene: TRBJ2-1
V gene: TRBV7-2
clone size: .
CDR3 protein: CASSRAGQLYNEQFF

J gene: TRBJ2-3
V gene: TRBV5-6
clone size: .
CDR3 protein: CASSRTSGATDTQYF

J gene: TRBJ2-2
V gene: TRBV28
clone size: .
CDR3 protein: CASSFPRQGPNTGELFF

J gene: TRBJ2-5
V gene: TRBV10-3
clone size: .
CDR3 protein: CAISASQYQETQYF

J gene: TRBJ2-4
V gene: TRBV27
clone size: .
CDR3 protein: CASNPGGVSIQYF

J gene: TRBJ2-2
V gene: TRBV29-1
clone size: .
CDR3 protein: CSVLSATGELFF

J gene: TRBJ1-6
V gene: TRBV30
clone size: .
CDR3 protein: CAWSVWRSFYNSPLHF

J gene: TRBJ2-1
V gene: TRBV7-9
clone size: .
CDR3 protein: CASREKQYNEQFF

J gene: TRBJ2-5
V gene: TRBV6-2/TRBV6-3
clone size: .
CDR3 protein: CASSYSDVPPHPRETQYF

J gene: TRBJ2-7
V gene: TRBV28
clone size: .
CDR3 protein: CASSPPQGGVAYEQYF